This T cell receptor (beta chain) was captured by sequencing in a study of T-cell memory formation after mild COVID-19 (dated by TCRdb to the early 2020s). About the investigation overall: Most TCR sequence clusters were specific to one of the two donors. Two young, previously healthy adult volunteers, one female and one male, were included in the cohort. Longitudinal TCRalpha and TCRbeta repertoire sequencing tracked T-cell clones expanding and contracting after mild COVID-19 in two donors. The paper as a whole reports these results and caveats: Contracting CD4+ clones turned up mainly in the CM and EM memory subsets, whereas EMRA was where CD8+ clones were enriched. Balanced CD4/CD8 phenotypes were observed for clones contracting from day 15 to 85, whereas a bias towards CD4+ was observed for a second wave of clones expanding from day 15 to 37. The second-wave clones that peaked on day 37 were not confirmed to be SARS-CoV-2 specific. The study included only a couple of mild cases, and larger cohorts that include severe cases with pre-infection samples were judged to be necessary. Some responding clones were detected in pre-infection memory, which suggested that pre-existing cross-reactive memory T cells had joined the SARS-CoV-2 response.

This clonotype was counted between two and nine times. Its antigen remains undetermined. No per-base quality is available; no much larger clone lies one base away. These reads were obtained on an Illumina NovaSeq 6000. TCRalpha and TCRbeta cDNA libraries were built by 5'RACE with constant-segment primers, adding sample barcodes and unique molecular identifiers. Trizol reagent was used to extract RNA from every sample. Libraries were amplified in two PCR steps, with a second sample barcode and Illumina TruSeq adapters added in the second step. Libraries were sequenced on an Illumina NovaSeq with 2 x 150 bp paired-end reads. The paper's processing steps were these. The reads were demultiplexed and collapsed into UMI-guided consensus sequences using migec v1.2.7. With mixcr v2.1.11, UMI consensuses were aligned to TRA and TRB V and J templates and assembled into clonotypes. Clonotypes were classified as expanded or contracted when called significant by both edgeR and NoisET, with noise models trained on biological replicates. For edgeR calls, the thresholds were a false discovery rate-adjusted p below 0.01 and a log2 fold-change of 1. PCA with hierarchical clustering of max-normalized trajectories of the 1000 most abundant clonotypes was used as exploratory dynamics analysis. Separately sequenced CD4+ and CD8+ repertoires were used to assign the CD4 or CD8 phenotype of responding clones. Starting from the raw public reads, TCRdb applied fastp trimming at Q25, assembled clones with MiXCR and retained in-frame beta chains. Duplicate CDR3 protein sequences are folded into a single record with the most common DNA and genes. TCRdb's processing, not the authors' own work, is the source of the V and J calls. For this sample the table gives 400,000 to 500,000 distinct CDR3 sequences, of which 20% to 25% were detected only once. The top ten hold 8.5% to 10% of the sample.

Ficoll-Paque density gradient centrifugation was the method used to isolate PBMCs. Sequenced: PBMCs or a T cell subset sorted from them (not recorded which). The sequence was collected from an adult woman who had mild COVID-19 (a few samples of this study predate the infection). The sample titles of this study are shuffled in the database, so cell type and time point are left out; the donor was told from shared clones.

The nucleotide sequence reads as follows: TGTGCCAGCAGTTACTCGGAGCGGAACACAGATACGCAGTATTTT. Its translation is CASSYSERNTDTQYF. Recombination connected TRBV6-2 or TRBV6-3 to TRBJ2-3; the D gene is perhaps TRBD2, on 5 matching bases. The V and J ends are trimmed by 0 bases and 2 bases, leaving 9 bases between them. The CDR1 and CDR2 encoded by the germline V gene are MNHEY and SVGEGT. The CDR3 covers 15 residues, taking in both the cysteine and the phenylalanine. Just the 45-base CDR3 DNA is kept, in frame starting at base 1.